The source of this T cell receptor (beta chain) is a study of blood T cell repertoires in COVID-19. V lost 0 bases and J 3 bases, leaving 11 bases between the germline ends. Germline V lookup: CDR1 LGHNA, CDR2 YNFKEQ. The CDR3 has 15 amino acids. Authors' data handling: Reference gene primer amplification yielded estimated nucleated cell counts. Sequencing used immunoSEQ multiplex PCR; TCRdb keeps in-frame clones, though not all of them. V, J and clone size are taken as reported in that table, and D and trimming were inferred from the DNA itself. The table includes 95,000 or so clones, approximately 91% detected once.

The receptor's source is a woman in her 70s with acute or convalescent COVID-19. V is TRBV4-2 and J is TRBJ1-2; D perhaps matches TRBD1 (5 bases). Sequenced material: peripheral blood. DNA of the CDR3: TGTGCCAGCAGCCAAGATCCAGGCAGGGACTATGGCTACACCTTC. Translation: CASSQDPGRDYGYTF.